The entry that follows covers one T cell receptor beta chain sequence. The data were obtained in a study of cytomegalovirus exposure and HLA in healthy donors. The primer mix had 60 Vbeta and 13 Jbeta primers. This table comes from immunoSEQ multiplex PCR, and its TCRdb copy is limited to in-frame clones, with some not included. The sample includes approximately 140,000 clones, almost 85% of them seen just once. V was shortened by 5 bases and J by 0 bases, with 14 bases between the two germline ends. This CDR3 comprises 15 residues. CDR1 is SGHVS and CDR2 is FQNEAQ in the germline V gene. Source material: PBMCs. The clonotype comes from a man between 18 and 29 years old in good health and CMV-seropositive. The chain couples TRBV7-8 to TRBJ2-7; D uncertain. In DNA, the CDR3 is TGTGCCAGCAGCCCGCGAGCCTTTAGCTCCTACGAGCAGTACTTC. Translation: CASSPRAFSSYEQYF.